This T cell receptor beta chain originates from a study of blood T cell repertoires in COVID-19 (dated by TCRdb to 2020 to 2021). For context, the study as a whole: Samples from collaborators originated in the United States, Italy and Spain and spanned both the acute and convalescent phases of COVID-19. The prospective study material was composed of cDNA or gDNA derived from T cells, B-cell-depleted T cells, or PBMCs. The repertoires were released in a freely available public database meant as a resource for research on the immune response to SARS-CoV-2. Where available, HLA class I and class II types were obtained from metadata supplied by the sample provider rather than from assay-based typing. Sample metadata almost always included a de-identified subject ID, COVID-19 status, age in years and sex. Samples were obtained from the ongoing ImmuneRACE study (first 160 participants) and from 1,000 to 1,500 subjects provided by 6 global collaborators. Subjects who had been exposed to COVID-19, were actively infected with it, or had recovered from it provided the deeply sampled blood TCRbeta repertoires that made up the dataset.

Summary of the overall study and its limitations: How much clinical and demographic metadata was included differed by source and by participant, and the metadata was provided uncurated.

Collaborating institutions collected whole blood in K2EDTA tubes following their own protocols. Collaborator samples were shipped for TCRbeta analysis as frozen whole blood, isolated PBMCs, or DNA extracted from either sample type. From its cysteine to its phenylalanine, the CDR3 spans 17 amino acids. Only the CDR3 DNA is retained, 51 bases long and in frame from the first base. CDR1 and CDR2, per the germline V gene (reference sequence), are SGHNT and YYREEE. Trimming removed 3 bases from V and 4 bases from J, leaving 20 bases between the germline ends. TCRbeta CDR3 regions were amplified from genomic DNA using the immunoSEQ Assay, a bias-controlled multiplex PCR. Regarding the original processing steps: The number of nucleated cells in each sample was estimated by amplification of reference gene primers within the assay. To quantify the absolute abundance of each unique TCRbeta CDR3 rearrangement, sequence reads were collapsed and filtered. For each sample, productive Simpson clonality was calculated by taking the square root of Simpson's diversity index across productive rearrangements. Sourced from immuneACCESS, this table was stored by TCRdb with only in-frame sequences that have V and J called. A share of the clones is absent; for the studies checked, an unresolved V gene accounts for under half, and the remainder has no known explanation. The V and J calls and clone size were taken over from that table, and D and trimming were inferred from the DNA. Present in this sample are roughly 95,000 clones, roughly 86% of which were seen just once. The top ten clones comprise more than 5.5% of the sample.

Details on this clone: Its target antigen remains unknown. No qualities accompany the bases; no much larger clone lies one base away.

Specimen: peripheral blood. Rearrangement joined TRBV5-4 to TRBJ1-3; the D segment could be TRBD1, given 6 matching bases. This TCR derives from a man aged 45-65 years with active or convalescent COVID-19. Read as DNA, the sequence is TGTGCCAGCAGCTCCACCGGGACACTTGGACCCGGAAACACCATATATTTT. Its protein product is CASSSTGTLGPGNTIYF.